These 3 T cell receptor beta chains share one sample of origin, sequenced in a study of shared T cell receptors in the human thymus. TCRdb's copy holds only in-frame clones and misses some; the assay was immunoSEQ multiplex PCR. The data show hundreds of thousands of clones, around nine tenths seen once. In addition, the sample was reused for a study of human thymus T cells.

The specimen sequenced was thymocytes. Source of these receptors: a boy younger than two with a congenital heart defect.

The chain recombines TRBV7-2 with TRBJ2-2, with TRBD1 as a possible D gene (6 bases). The CDR3 length is 16 residues. Trimming removed 0 bases at V and 2 bases at J, with 10 bases between. In germline, CDR1 is SGHTA, CDR2 FQGNSA. For the CDR3, the DNA is TGTGCCAGCAGCTTAGCTCGGGACACTAACACCGGGGAGCTGTTTTTT. It translates to CASSLARDTNTGELFF.

This clone showed up just once. V and J are TRBV27 and TRBJ2-1, with 8 bases fitting TRBD1. Germline lookup yields CDR1 MNHEY and CDR2 SMNVEV (reference sequence). Losses at the gene ends were 6 bases for V and 16 bases for J; bases not matched to a gene: 17. The CDR3 length is 14 residues. The CDR3 DNA reads TGTGCCAGCAGAATAGCCGGGACAGGACCCGGCGGATTCTTC. Translation gives CASRIAGTGPGGFF.

J is TRBJ2-7 and V is TRBV7-7, with 9 bases aligning to TRBD1. Trimming removed 1 base from V and 5 bases from J; junction bases left unmatched: 6. This CDR3 comprises 15 residues. The germline CDR1 and CDR2 sequences are SSHAT and FNYEAQ (reference sequence). This CDR3 is CASSLDLGQGNEQYF. The CDR3 DNA follows: TGTGCCAGCAGCTTAGACCTAGGACAGGGGAACGAGCAGTACTTC.